This TCR beta chain was identified during a study of T cell repertoires in cytomegalovirus infection. As for the study in general: Use of recently identified HLA-C-restricted and well-studied HLA-B-restricted CMV epitopes was part of the study. Public TCR beta signatures indicated both CMV infection and matching HLA type. Whole-study results and caveats: Ex vivo, HLA-C-restricted CMV-specific TCR beta clonotypes prevailed over the rest of the response.

The germline CDR1 and CDR2 sequences are SEHNR and FQNEAQ (reference sequence). Trimming pared 4 bases from V and 0 bases from J, leaving 12 bases between. This CDR3 spans 15 amino acids. TCRdb independently ran MiXCR on the reads; one entry per CDR3 protein. This table has about 890,000 distinct CDR3 sequences, around 29% appearing once. This clonotype was seen many times. The antigen is undetermined. This specimen consisted of cultured CD8+ T cells from PBMCs, obtained from culture after CMV antigen stimulation. The chain links TRBV7-9 to TRBJ1-2, with TRBD1 as a possible D gene (6 bases). The sequence was obtained from a human donor in good health (CMV status not recorded). Some clones in this sample may be carry-over from other donors' samples. This CDR3 is CASSSRQASNYGYTF. CDR3 nucleotide sequence: TGTGCCAGCAGCTCTCGACAGGCTTCTAACTATGGCTACACCTTC.